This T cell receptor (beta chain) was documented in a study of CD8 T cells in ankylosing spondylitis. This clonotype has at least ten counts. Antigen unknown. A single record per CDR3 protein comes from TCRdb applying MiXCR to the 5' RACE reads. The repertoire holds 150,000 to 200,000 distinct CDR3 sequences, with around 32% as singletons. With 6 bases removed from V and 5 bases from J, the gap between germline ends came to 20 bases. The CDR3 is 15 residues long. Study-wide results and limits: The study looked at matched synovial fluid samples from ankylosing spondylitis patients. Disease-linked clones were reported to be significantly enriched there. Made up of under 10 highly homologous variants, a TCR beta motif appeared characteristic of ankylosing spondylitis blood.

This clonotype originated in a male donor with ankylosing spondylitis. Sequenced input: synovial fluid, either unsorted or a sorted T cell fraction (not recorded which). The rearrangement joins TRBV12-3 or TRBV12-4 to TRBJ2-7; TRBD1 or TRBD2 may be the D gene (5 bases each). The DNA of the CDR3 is TGTGCCAGCAGCTCGACGTGGGGGTTGAGCCACGAGCAGTACTTC. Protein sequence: CASSSTWGLSHEQYF.